The 27 T cell receptor beta chains given below trace back to one sample, sequenced in a study of T cell changes during pregnancy in multiple sclerosis. Profiling relied on immunoSEQ multiplex PCR, and the TCRdb table lists in-frame clones only, not all of them. The table has 45,000 to 60,000 clones, more than 85% seen once. The sample was peripheral blood, taken after pregnancy. These receptors came from a female donor in good health, enrolled as a control in a pregnancy study.

CDR3 residues: CASAGAPNTEAFF. In DNA, the CDR3 is TGTGCCAGCGCAGGGGCTCCGAACACTGAAGCTTTCTTT. The rearrangement links TRBV5-4 to TRBJ1-1, with D possibly matching TRBD1 (6 bases). Trimming took off 7 bases at V and 1 base at J, with 11 bases between the two ends. From germline, CDR1 is SGHNT and CDR2 YYREEE (reference sequence). The CDR3 sequence is 13 residues long.

The chain couples TRBV4-3 to TRBJ1-2; 7 nucleotides align to TRBD1. CDR3 length: 15 amino acids. From germline, CDR1 is LGHNA and CDR2 YSLEER. Trimming at V came to 3 bases and at J to 6 bases, leaving 10 bases not matched to a gene. CDR3: CASSQGRQGLDGYTF. Here the CDR3 DNA reads TGCGCCAGCAGCCAGGGGCGACAGGGTCTCGATGGCTACACCTTC.

This chain joins TRBV5-1 and TRBJ1-2; D not resolved. CDR3 length: 14 residues. The V end lost 2 bases, the J end lost 6 bases, and 14 bases lay between the germline ends. The germline gives CDR1 SGHRS, CDR2 YFSETQ. The CDR3 is CASSFDYLLDGYTF. CDR3 sequence (DNA): TGCGCCAGCAGCTTCGATTACTTATTGGATGGCTACACCTTC. The whole variable domain, filled in from reference TRBV5-1 and TRBJ1-2, reads KAGVTQTPRYLIKTRGQQVTLSCSPISGHRSVSWYQQTPGQGLQFLFEYFSETQRNKGNFPGRFSGRQFSNSRSEMNVSTLELGDSALYLCASSFDYLLDGYTFGSGTRLTVV.

This rearrangement joins TRBV7-2 to TRBJ1-5, with D uncertain. The CDR3 runs 16 residues. The V end was cut by 0 bases, the J end by 4 bases, with 13 bases between. CDR1 SGHTA and CDR2 FQGNSA come from the germline V gene. The CDR3 here is CASSLAGRSINQPQHF. The DNA for the CDR3 is TGTGCCAGCAGCTTAGCGGGCAGGTCCATTAATCAGCCCCAGCATTTT.

This chain uses TRBV28 with TRBJ2-5; D unclear. CDR3 length equals 13 residues. V was clipped by 6 bases and J by 9 bases, with 17 bases between them. Looked up from germline, CDR1 is MDHEN and CDR2 is SYDVKM. CDR3: CASRDIAPRAQYF. The CDR3 DNA follows: TGTGCCAGCAGAGACATCGCACCACGAGCCCAGTACTTC.

This rearrangement joins TRBV5-1 to TRBJ2-7, with D perhaps matching TRBD1 (6 bases). V shed 2 bases and J shed 1 base, with 16 bases lying between them. Germline V gene data show CDR1 as SGHRS and CDR2 as YFSETQ. The CDR3 covers 16 residues. The CDR3 loop reads CASSFNRAKGSYEQYF. The CDR3, as DNA: TGCGCCAGCAGCTTTAACAGGGCGAAGGGATCCTACGAGCAGTACTTC.

V usage is TRBV19 and J usage is TRBJ2-4; TRBD1 matches at 11 bases. The CDR3 is 15 residues long. Germline V gene sequence: CDR1 LNHDA, CDR2 SQIVND (reference sequence). The junction had 13 bases not matched to a gene; V was cut back by 9 bases and J by 9 bases. The chain's CDR3 is CASRVGGQGDSIQYF. The CDR3 coding sequence is TGTGCCAGCCGGGTAGGGGGACAGGGGGATAGCATTCAGTACTTC. Together with reference TRBV19 and TRBJ2-4, the CDR3 gives the full variable domain: DGGITQSPKYLFRKEGQNVTLSCEQNLNHDAMYWYRQDPGQGLRLIYYSQIVNDFQKGDIAEGYSVSREKKESFPLTVTSAQKNPTAFYLCASRVGGQGDSIQYFGAGTRLSVL.

The chain couples TRBV7-9 to TRBJ1-2; D remains unclear. The CDR3 has 15 amino acids. Germline V gene data show CDR1 as SEHNR and CDR2 as FQNEAQ (reference sequence). V was trimmed by 5 bases and J by 4 bases, leaving 17 bases between them. The CDR3 region has the DNA TGTGCCAGCAGCCGGGATGTGGGTGCCTCCTATGGCTACACCTTC. Translated, it gives CASSRDVGASYGYTF.

The chain carries TRBV5-1 and TRBJ2-7; no definite D call. Germline CDR1 SGHRS, CDR2 YFSETQ. This CDR3 is built from 14 residues. The germline V and J ends were trimmed by 4 bases and 1 base, with 12 bases remaining between them. In nucleotides, the CDR3 is TGCGCCAGCAGCCCCCAGTCAGGTTCCTACGAGCAGTACTTC. Residues: CASSPQSGSYEQYF.

CDR3 region: CASSFRDRPYEQYF. CDR3 DNA sequence: TGCGCCAGCAGCTTCCGGGACAGACCCTACGAGCAGTACTTC. This chain connects TRBV5-1 to TRBJ2-7; 7 positions agree with TRBD1. This CDR3 is 14 amino acids long. The germline CDR1 and CDR2 sequences are SGHRS and YFSETQ. Trimming at V came to 2 bases and at J to 2 bases, leaving 4 bases not matched to a gene.

This sequence joins TRBV5-6 and TRBJ1-5, with a tentative D call TRBD1 (5 bases). CDR1 and CDR2 from the germline V gene are SGHDT and YYEEEE. Trimming pared 2 bases from V and 3 bases from J, leaving 12 bases between. The CDR3 runs 15 residues. DNA of the CDR3: TGTGCCAGCAGCTTTGGGGGAGGGAACAATCAGCCCCAGCATTTT. It is translated as CASSFGGGNNQPQHF.

The chain joins TRBV10-2 to TRBJ2-2; 7 nucleotides agree with TRBD1. The CDR3 loop spans 12 amino acids. Germline lookup yields CDR1 WSHSY and CDR2 SAAADI. V trimming: 8 bases; J trimming: 6 bases; junction bases outside the gene matches: 3. CDR3 sequence: CASEQGAGELFF. CDR3 sequence (DNA): TGCGCCAGCGAGCAGGGGGCCGGGGAGCTGTTTTTT.

The chain carries TRBV28 and TRBJ2-7; 12 nucleotides agree with TRBD1. The germline gives CDR1 MDHEN, CDR2 SYDVKM. The junction had 5 bases not matched to a gene; V was cut back by 2 bases and J by 6 bases. The CDR3 consists of 15 residues. DNA of the CDR3: TGTGCCAGCAGTTTAGTGGGACAGGGGGCGGGCGAGCAGTACTTC. This codes for CASSLVGQGAGEQYF. Looking up the rest from reference TRBV28 and TRBJ2-7 gives the full variable domain: DVKVTQSSRYLVKRTGEKVFLECVQDMDHENMFWYRQDPGLGLRLIYFSYDVKMKEKGDIPEGYSVSREKKERFSLILESASTNQTSMYLCASSLVGQGAGEQYFGPGTRLTVT.

The V and J genes are TRBV28 and TRBJ1-2; D gene uncertain. There are 13 residues in the CDR3. The V gene's germline CDR1 is MDHEN and CDR2 SYDVKM. Trimming took off 6 bases at V and 4 bases at J, with 12 bases between the two ends. The CDR3 region is CASSPPYSYGYTF. The CDR3 coding sequence is TGTGCCAGCAGCCCACCTTACAGCTATGGCTACACCTTC.

This chain links TRBV4-3 with TRBJ2-7, with TRBD2 matching over 12 bases. Germline V gene data show CDR1 as LGHNA and CDR2 as YSLEER. V lost 4 bases and J lost 3; bases outside the gene matches: 10. The length of the CDR3 is 17 residues. CDR3 residues: CASSPRLAGAINYEQYF. In DNA form, the CDR3 reads TGCGCCAGCAGCCCACGACTAGCGGGAGCTATAAACTACGAGCAGTACTTC.

The V call is TRBV18, the J call TRBJ1-6, with D hard to call. The CDR3 contains 12 residues. Trimming cost V 6 bases and J 6 bases, with 6 bases left between them. Germline CDR1 is KGHSH and CDR2 is LQKENI. DNA of the CDR3: TGTGCCAGCTCCCCTACTAATTCACCCCTCCACTTT. Protein product: CASSPTNSPLHF.

The chain uses TRBV2 and TRBJ2-7; TRBD2 matches at 10 bases. CDR3 length: 17 amino acids. CDR1 is SNHLY, CDR2 FYNNEI, per germline. Losses at the gene ends were 3 bases for V and 4 bases for J; bases not matched to a gene: 12. CDR3 coding DNA: TGTGCCAGCAGTGACGGGGTAGCGGGAGGACCTTTTTACGAGCAGTACTTC. This translates into CASSDGVAGGPFYEQYF.

The rearrangement uses TRBV10-3 and TRBJ2-5, with 7 positions matching TRBD1. This CDR3 is built from 15 residues. The V gene's germline CDR1 is ENHRY and CDR2 SYGVKD. The V segment lost 3 bases and the J segment 4 bases; nucleotides outside the gene matches: 8. The chain's CDR3 is CAISEGDRASETQYF. In DNA, the CDR3 is TGTGCCATCAGTGAAGGAGACAGGGCTTCAGAGACCCAGTACTTC.

This clone appeared once. The chain is built from TRBV2 and TRBJ2-3, with D perhaps matching TRBD2 (6 bases). V shed 6 bases and J shed 6 bases, with 16 bases lying between them. CDR3 length equals 14 residues. The germline CDR1 and CDR2 sequences are SNHLY and FYNNEI. This chain's CDR3 is CASSEGLASDTQYF. The CDR3 DNA is TGTGCCAGCAGCGAGGGGCTAGCGTCTGATACGCAGTATTTT. The full variable domain, in which reference TRBV2 and TRBJ2-3 provide the parts outside the CDR3, is EPEVTQTPSHQVTQMGQEVILRCVPISNHLYFYWYRQILGQKVEFLVSFYNNEISEKSEIFDDQFSVERPDGSNFTLKIRSTKLEDSAMYFCASSEGLASDTQYFGPGTRLTVL.

A single count supports this clone. V gene TRBV28 combines with J gene TRBJ1-2; possibly TRBD1 for D (5 bases). Per the germline V gene, CDR1 is MDHEN and CDR2 is SYDVKM. The CDR3 runs 16 residues. Trimming stripped 5 bases from V and 5 bases from J, with 21 bases between. DNA of the CDR3: TGTGCCAGCAGTCCTCACAGGAACTTCTTGCATTATGGCTACACCTTC. It codes for CASSPHRNFLHYGYTF.

This clone was found a few times. The V and J genes are TRBV19 and TRBJ1-3, with a tentative D call TRBD1 (5 bases). The V end lost 5 bases, the J end lost 3 bases, and 17 bases lay between the germline ends. The CDR3 contains 16 residues. Germline V lookup: CDR1 LNHDA, CDR2 SQIVND (reference sequence). This chain's CDR3 is CASSRAHGGVGNTIYF. CDR3 nucleotides: TGTGCCAGTAGTCGGGCTCACGGGGGTGTTGGAAACACCATATATTTT.

This CDR3 is CASSFRTGGWREQFF. The CDR3 DNA reads TGTGCCAGCAGTTTCCGGACAGGGGGATGGCGGGAGCAGTTCTTC. The chain is built from TRBV6-5 and TRBJ2-1; 10 nucleotides match TRBD1. Germline trimming cut 4 bases from V and 10 bases from J; bases unmatched to any gene: 10. Per germline, CDR1 MNHEY and CDR2 SVGAGI. CDR3 length equals 15 residues.

The chain couples TRBV19 to TRBJ1-5; D perhaps matches TRBD1 (5 bases). Trimming removed 7 bases at V and 2 bases at J, with 18 bases between. The germline gives CDR1 LNHDA, CDR2 SQIVND (reference sequence). This CDR3 contains 16 residues. The CDR3 loop is CASTVLGGTGNQPQHF. In DNA form, the CDR3 reads TGTGCCAGTACCGTTCTCGGGGGGACGGGCAATCAGCCCCAGCATTTT.

The CDR3 loop is CASSLSSGRGEAAKNIQYF. The CDR3 nucleotides are TGTGCCAGCAGTCTCTCTAGCGGGAGGGGGGAGGCAGCCAAAAACATTCAGTACTTC. The V gene is TRBV27, the J gene TRBJ2-4, with 12 bases identical to TRBD2. CDR1 is MNHEY and CDR2 is SMNVEV in the germline V gene (reference sequence). There are 19 residues in the CDR3. V dropped 5 bases and J dropped 0; count of bases not matched to a gene: 11.

The chain couples TRBV11-2 to TRBJ2-3; 9 nucleotides match TRBD2. The ends lost 3 bases at V and 0 bases at J; junction bases unmatched: 4. Germline assignment: CDR1 SGHAT and CDR2 FQNNGV. This CDR3 region has 16 residues. CDR3 protein: CASSLVLAGSTDTQYF. CDR3 sequence (DNA): TGTGCCAGCAGCTTGGTTCTAGCGGGAAGCACAGATACGCAGTATTTT.

This clone was found once. The chain carries TRBV6-5 and TRBJ1-2; no definite D call. The V end was cut by 5 bases, the J end by 8 bases, with 15 bases between. The length of the CDR3 is 13 residues. Germline CDR1 MNHEY, CDR2 SVGAGI. CDR3 bases: TGTGCCAGCAGTACCCAGGAATATTCCGGCTACACCTTC. Translated: CASSTQEYSGYTF.

V usage is TRBV6-1 and J usage is TRBJ2-3; 7 bases match TRBD1. The CDR3 contains 14 residues. V shed 10 bases and J 2 bases; nucleotides not matched to a gene: 9. The germline gives CDR1 MNHNS, CDR2 SASEGT. This CDR3 is CAIGQEITTDTQYF. The CDR3, as DNA: TGTGCCATCGGACAGGAGATCACCACAGATACGCAGTATTTT.